What follows are 16 T cell receptor beta chains derived from one specimen sequenced in a study of radiotherapy plus CTLA-4 blockade in lung cancer. Sequenced by immunoSEQ multiplex PCR; TCRdb stores in-frame clones only, minus some. The data hold roughly 44,000 clones, with more than 70% observed a single time. The source was peripheral blood, collected from a patient treated with radiotherapy plus ipilimumab. Receptors were obtained from a human donor with non-small cell lung cancer whose response to radiotherapy plus ipilimumab could not be evaluated.

V usage is TRBV4-3 and J usage is TRBJ2-1; TRBD2 agrees at 13 bases. The trim removed 4 bases at V and 7 bases at J, leaving 7 bases unmatched. CDR1 is LGHNA and CDR2 is YSLEER in the germline V gene. The CDR3 spans 16 residues. The CDR3 here is CASSPGLAGDGNEQFF. The DNA of the CDR3 is TGCGCCAGCAGCCCAGGACTAGCGGGAGACGGGAATGAGCAGTTCTTC.

This chain uses TRBV6-6 with TRBJ1-5, with 7 bases lining up with TRBD1. Germline loops: CDR1 MNHNY, CDR2 SVGAGI (reference sequence). After removal of 6 bases from V and 1 base from J, the junction contained 9 bases not matched to a gene. The CDR3 is made up of 16 amino acids. In DNA form, the CDR3 reads TGTGCCAGCAGCAGCCCCAAAGGGGGCAGCAATCAGCCCCAGCATTTT. Its protein is CASSSPKGGSNQPQHF.

The rearrangement joins TRBV19 to TRBJ1-4, with 8 bases matching TRBD1. Trimming removed 4 bases from V and 6 bases from J; junction bases left unmatched: 10. The CDR3 consists of 16 residues. Per germline, CDR1 LNHDA and CDR2 SQIVND (reference sequence). CDR3 nucleotide sequence: TGTGCCAGTAGTACTCCGCAGACAGGGGCTGATGAAAAACTGTTTTTT. Translating it yields CASSTPQTGADEKLFF.

This chain uses TRBV10-1 with TRBJ1-3, with D perhaps TRBD1 (5 bases). V lost 4 bases to trimming and J lost 2 bases, with 24 bases between them. Germline CDR1 reads WNHNN; CDR2 reads SYGVQD (reference sequence). The CDR3 loop spans 19 amino acids. CDR3 amino acids: CASSGVGVPPILPGNTIYF. CDR3 coding DNA: TGCGCCAGCAGTGGTGTAGGGGTTCCCCCCATACTCCCTGGAAACACCATATATTTT.

This chain connects TRBV7-9 to TRBJ2-7, with TRBD2 identical over 12 bases. Germline lookup yields CDR1 SEHNR and CDR2 FQNEAQ (reference sequence). The CDR3 contains 16 residues. V trimming: 4 bases; J trimming: 3 bases; junction bases outside the gene matches: 7. This chain's CDR3 is CASSSGGLAGSYEQYF. The CDR3 nucleotides are TGTGCCAGCAGCTCCGGAGGACTAGCGGGAAGCTACGAGCAGTACTTC. Based on the CDR3 plus reference TRBV7-9 and TRBJ2-7, the full variable domain is DTGVSQNPRHKITKRGQNVTFRCDPISEHNRLYWYRQTLGQGPEFLTYFQNEAQLEKSRLLSDRFSAERPKGSFSTLEIQRTEQGDSAMYLCASSSGGLAGSYEQYFGPGTRLTVT.

This rearrangement joins TRBV6-5 to TRBJ2-7; 8 bases are shared with TRBD1. With V trimmed by 5 bases and J by 2 bases, 8 bases remained unmatched. CDR1 MNHEY and CDR2 SVGAGI come from the germline V gene. The CDR3 contains 15 residues. CDR3 nucleotide sequence: TGTGCCAGCAGTGGACAGGGAGCCGGGGCCTACGAGCAGTACTTC. This encodes CASSGQGAGAYEQYF.

This chain links TRBV7-2 with TRBJ1-1; tentative D call: TRBD1 (5 bases). The CDR3 runs to 13 residues. In germline, CDR1 is SGHTA, CDR2 FQGNSA. The CDR3 spells CAGGGPSYTEAFF. The CDR3, as DNA: TGTGCTGGGGGGGGACCGTCGTACACTGAAGCTTTCTTT.

This chain joins TRBV25-1 and TRBJ1-2, with D unclear. This CDR3 comprises 14 residues. V lost 9 bases, J lost 4 bases, and 18 bases lay in between. Per germline, CDR1 MGHDK and CDR2 SYGVNS. CDR3 DNA: TGTGCCAGTGCCTTAGGGAGCGCTAGCTATGGCTACACCTTC. Its protein is CASALGSASYGYTF.

The chain carries TRBV10-3 and TRBJ1-1; no definite D call. Germline V gene sequence: CDR1 ENHRY, CDR2 SYGVKD. The germline V and J ends were trimmed by 8 bases and 1 base, with 8 bases remaining between them. This CDR3 is 12 amino acids long. For the CDR3, the DNA is TGTGCCATCGCTCGCGAGAACACTGAAGCTTTCTTT. It is translated as CAIARENTEAFF.

The CDR3: CASSSQDEQYF. The CDR3 nucleotides read TGTGCCAGCAGCTCCCAGGACGAGCAGTACTTC. The V and J genes are TRBV7-2 and TRBJ2-7, with D unresolved. The CDR3 has 11 residues. Trimming shortened V by 4 bases and J by 5 bases, and 6 bases separated the two germline ends. Germline V gene sequence: CDR1 SGHTA, CDR2 FQGNSA.

This sequence joins TRBV5-1 and TRBJ2-1; D uncertain. Germline-derived CDR1 and CDR2 are SGHRS and YFSETQ. This CDR3 spans 13 amino acids. V was pared by 7 bases and J by 8 bases, with 16 bases between. The CDR3 bases are TGCGCCAGCGGTCGTTTAGAAATCGATGAGCAGTTCTTC. Residues: CASGRLEIDEQFF. The full variable domain, with the rest looked up from reference TRBV5-1 and TRBJ2-1, is KAGVTQTPRYLIKTRGQQVTLSCSPISGHRSVSWYQQTPGQGLQFLFEYFSETQRNKGNFPGRFSGRQFSNSRSEMNVSTLELGDSALYLCASGRLEIDEQFFGPGTRLTVL.

Turning to this clone: The junction departs from the called germline gene at one end, perhaps through a read error. This sample also contains other DNA sequences that code for the same CDR3. The CDR3 region is CASSPTSNYGYTF. CDR3 DNA: TGCGCCTCCTCCCCAACAAGTAACTATGGCTACACCTTC. The V gene is TRBV11-2, the J gene TRBJ1-2; D is undetermined. The germline V gene encodes CDR1 SGHAT and CDR2 FQNNGV. CDR3 length: 13 residues.

V gene TRBV2 combines with J gene TRBJ1-1; 7 nucleotides align to TRBD1. The V gene end was trimmed by 5 bases and the J gene end by 11 bases; junction bases not matched to a gene: 8. Germline loops: CDR1 SNHLY, CDR2 FYNNEI. This CDR3 has 12 amino acids. The DNA for the CDR3 is TGTGCCAGCAGTACAGGGGCCCGTGAGGCTTTCTTT. It yields the protein CASSTGAREAFF.

The gene calls are TRBV7-2 and TRBJ1-6; the D is unclear. The germline V gene encodes CDR1 SGHTA and CDR2 FQGNSA. Between the trimmed V and J ends, which lost 2 bases and 8 bases, there was a span of 13 bases. The CDR3 has 15 residues. CDR3 amino acids: CASSLRSGKDSPLHF. The CDR3 bases are TGTGCCAGCAGCTTACGGTCGGGAAAGGATTCACCCCTCCACTTT.

This clone was seen a handful of times. The V and J genes are TRBV19 and TRBJ2-5, with 7 bases that match TRBD1. Germline V gene data show CDR1 as LNHDA and CDR2 as SQIVND (reference sequence). The CDR3 is 16 amino acids. J was trimmed by 4 bases and V by 3 bases; bases with no gene match: 11. The CDR3 region is CASSIIPRQGLETQYF. The CDR3 region has the DNA TGTGCCAGTAGTATCATCCCCCGACAGGGCTTAGAGACCCAGTACTTC. Looking up the rest from reference TRBV19 and TRBJ2-5 gives the full variable domain: DGGITQSPKYLFRKEGQNVTLSCEQNLNHDAMYWYRQDPGQGLRLIYYSQIVNDFQKGDIAEGYSVSREKKESFPLTVTSAQKNPTAFYLCASSIIPRQGLETQYFGPGTRLLVL.

This rearrangement joins TRBV5-4 to TRBJ2-7; TRBD1 aligns across 9 bases. Germline values: CDR1 SGHNT, CDR2 YYREEE (reference sequence). The CDR3 sequence is 15 residues long. V dropped 2 bases and J dropped 2; count of bases not matched to a gene: 5. The CDR3 is CASSFRDRETYEQYF. In DNA form, the CDR3 reads TGTGCCAGCAGCTTCCGGGACAGGGAAACCTACGAGCAGTACTTC.